This TCR beta chain was observed in a study of naive and memory T cell subsets. From the second PCR step, alpha and beta chains were amplified apart. Points on this clonotype: Antigen: not known.

An equimolar mix of two oligonucleotides served as the beta constant-region primer for TRBC1 and TRBC2. Nested alpha and beta constant-region primers with the SP2 primer drove four PCR rounds on ligated cDNA. TCRdb re-called the UMI-ligation and nested PCR reads with MiXCR, one entry per CDR3 protein. In the table there are around 130,000 distinct CDR3 sequences, 30% to 45% of which are singletons. Regarding the study as a whole: From naive to CM, EM and EMRA, diversity decreased and Gini increased. In naive cells, over 95% of TCR sequences were seen only once.

The germline V gene has CDR1 MNHEY and CDR2 SVGEGT. V gave up 5 bases and J gave up 5 bases, with 12 bases separating them. The CDR3 runs to 13 residues. The sequencing sample was made of central memory CD4+ T cells from blood. The clonotype comes from a human donor in good health. V is TRBV6-2 or TRBV6-3 and J is TRBJ2-5; D may be TRBD1 (5 bases). CDR3 residues: CASSGAGPETQYF. The CDR3 coding sequence is TGTGCCAGCAGTGGGGCCGGACCCGAGACCCAGTACTTC.